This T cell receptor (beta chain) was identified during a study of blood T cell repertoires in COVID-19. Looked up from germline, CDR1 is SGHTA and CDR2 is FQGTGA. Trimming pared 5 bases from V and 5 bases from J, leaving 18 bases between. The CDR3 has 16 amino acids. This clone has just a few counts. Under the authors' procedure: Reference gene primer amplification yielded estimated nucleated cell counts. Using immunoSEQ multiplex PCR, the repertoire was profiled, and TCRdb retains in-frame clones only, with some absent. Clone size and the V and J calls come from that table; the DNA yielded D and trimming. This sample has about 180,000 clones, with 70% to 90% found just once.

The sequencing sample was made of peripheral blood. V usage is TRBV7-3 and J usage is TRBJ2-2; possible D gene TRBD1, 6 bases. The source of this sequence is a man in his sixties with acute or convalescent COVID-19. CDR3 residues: CASSRGRTEGTGELFF. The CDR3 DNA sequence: TGTGCCAGCAGCCGGGGCAGGACAGAAGGGACCGGGGAGCTGTTTTTT.